The sequence of this T cell receptor beta chain was determined in a study of CD8+ T cells in alopecia areata. The researchers isolated CD4+ and CD8+ T cells from PBMCs by sorting. Following RNA extraction, reverse transcription yielded cDNA that acted as the sequencing template. Here immunoSEQ multiplex PCR was the method, and the copy in TCRdb shows in-frame clones only, minus some. Here the sample spans some 200,000 clones, roughly three fifths being singletons. Material for sequencing was CD8+ T cells sorted from blood. This TCR was recovered from a human donor in good health.

The CDR3: CASSFPGLSEQYF. Here the CDR3 DNA reads TGTGCCAGCAGCTTCCCGGGCCTAAGCGAGCAGTACTTC. V usage is TRBV5-6 and J usage is TRBJ2-7; D remains unclear. V was pared by 2 bases and J by 6 bases, with 12 bases between. CDR1 is SGHDT and CDR2 is YYEEEE in the germline V gene. The length of the CDR3 is 13 residues.